The rows below give T cell receptor beta chains drawn from one sample of a study of cytomegalovirus exposure and HLA in healthy donors. Using immunoSEQ multiplex PCR, the repertoire was profiled, and TCRdb retains in-frame clones only, with some absent. The repertoire holds roughly 120,000 clones, with roughly 69% as singletons. Sequencing used PBMCs. These receptors were taken from a woman in her twenties or thirties in good health and CMV-seronegative. Each CDR3 is given with its conserved first and last residue. Each record gives: CDR3 protein, CDR3 DNA, clone size, V gene, D gene, CDR3 length, J gene. A D gene is named only where the DNA matches it firmly. For some rows the clone size is stated as once, few or many, or as a class when expanded; others skip it.

CDR3: CASRRLVSGELFF
DNA: TGTGCCAGTAGAAGACTCGTGTCCGGGGAGCTGTTTTTT
size: few
V: TRBV19
D: -
length: 13
J: TRBJ2-2

CDR3: CASSEFGRGRMNTEAFF
DNA: TGTGCCAGCAGTGAATTCGGCAGGGGGAGAATGAACACTGAAGCTTTCTTT
size: -
V: TRBV25-1
D: TRBD1
length: 17
J: TRBJ1-1

CDR3: CSALGGFNQPQHF
DNA: TGCAGCGCCCTCGGGGGGTTCAATCAGCCCCAGCATTTT
size: -
V: TRBV29-1
D: -
length: 13
J: TRBJ1-5

CDR3: CASSHSSGSYNEQFF
DNA: TGCGCCAGCAGCCATAGCTCCGGCTCCTACAATGAGCAGTTCTTC
size: once
V: TRBV5-1
D: -
length: 15
J: TRBJ2-1

CDR3: CASSLGGQGGFQPQHF
DNA: TGTGCCAGCAGTTTAGGGGGTCAGGGAGGATTTCAGCCCCAGCATTTT
size: few
V: TRBV28
D: -
length: 16
J: TRBJ1-5

CDR3: CASSRRGSSTDTQYF
DNA: TGTGCCAGTAGTCGACGGGGGTCAAGCACAGATACGCAGTATTTT
size: -
V: TRBV19
D: -
length: 15
J: TRBJ2-3

CDR3: CASSLDVGEAFF
DNA: TGTGCCAGCAGCTTAGATGTCGGTGAAGCTTTCTTT
size: -
V: TRBV7-2
D: -
length: 12
J: TRBJ1-1

CDR3: CATSRGLAGTSPRTDTQYF
DNA: TGTGCCACCAGCAGAGGACTAGCGGGGACGTCACCTCGCACAGATACGCAGTATTTT
size: -
V: TRBV15
D: TRBD2
length: 19
J: TRBJ2-3

CDR3: CASSGGLAEETQYF
DNA: TGTGCCAGCAGCGGGGGACTAGCGGAAGAGACCCAGTACTTC
size: -
V: TRBV7-2
D: TRBD2
length: 14
J: TRBJ2-5

CDR3: CASSPLLAGGNEQFF
DNA: TGTGCCAGCAGCCCCCTCCTAGCGGGGGGTAATGAGCAGTTCTTC
size: -
V: TRBV11-2
D: TRBD2
length: 15
J: TRBJ2-1

CDR3: CASSLGQGYGYTF
DNA: TGTGCCAGCAGCTTGGGTCAGGGCTATGGCTACACCTTC
size: -
V: TRBV11-2
D: -
length: 13
J: TRBJ1-2

CDR3: CASSLASGSSNEQFF
DNA: TGCGCCAGCAGCTTGGCTAGCGGGAGTTCTAATGAGCAGTTCTTC
size: -
V: TRBV5-1
D: TRBD2
length: 15
J: TRBJ2-1

CDR3: CASSLGVSGIGTGELFF
DNA: TGTGCTAGCAGCTTAGGAGTTAGCGGGATTGGCACCGGGGAGCTGTTTTTT
size: few
V: TRBV7-7
D: TRBD2
length: 17
J: TRBJ2-2

CDR3: CASRALQGNTEAFF
DNA: TGTGCCAGCAGGGCTCTTCAGGGGAACACTGAAGCTTTCTTT
size: few
V: TRBV27
D: -
length: 14
J: TRBJ1-1

CDR3: CSVLGTSGANEQFF
DNA: TGCAGCGTCCTCGGGACTAGCGGGGCCAATGAGCAGTTCTTC
size: -
V: TRBV29-1
D: TRBD2
length: 14
J: TRBJ2-1

CDR3: CASSQDQGHSPLHF
DNA: TGCGCCAGCAGCCAAGATCAGGGGCATTCACCCCTCCACTTT
size: -
V: TRBV4-3
D: -
length: 14
J: TRBJ1-6

CDR3: CASSPLGQDAYEQYF
DNA: TGTGCCAGCAGCCCTCTAGGACAGGACGCATACGAGCAGTACTTC
size: -
V: TRBV5-6
D: TRBD1
length: 15
J: TRBJ2-7

CDR3: CSVSRGEQFF
DNA: TGCAGTGTCAGCCGGGGTGAGCAGTTCTTC
size: -
V: TRBV20-1
D: -
length: 10
J: TRBJ2-1

CDR3: CASSELAGGVYEQYF
DNA: TGTGCCAGCAGCGAACTAGCGGGAGGCGTATACGAGCAGTACTTC
size: -
V: TRBV2
D: TRBD2
length: 15
J: TRBJ2-7

CDR3: CAIREGTSAGTDTQYF
DNA: TGTGCCATCAGGGAAGGGACTAGCGCTGGGACAGATACGCAGTATTTT
size: few
V: TRBV10-3
D: TRBD2
length: 16
J: TRBJ2-3

CDR3: CASSEGGIASYEQYF
DNA: TGTGCCAGCAGTGAAGGAGGGATAGCATCCTACGAGCAGTACTTC
size: -
V: TRBV2
D: -
length: 15
J: TRBJ2-7

CDR3: CASRLRSGVRNEQFF
DNA: TGTGCCAGCAGATTACGGTCAGGGGTACGCAATGAGCAGTTCTTC
size: -
V: TRBV27
D: -
length: 15
J: TRBJ2-1

CDR3: CASSLEGVYYGYTF
DNA: TGCGCCAGCAGCTTGGAAGGGGTCTACTATGGCTACACCTTC
size: -
V: TRBV5-1
D: -
length: 14
J: TRBJ1-2

CDR3: CASSEAPLAGTYNEQFF
DNA: TGTGCCAGCAGTGAAGCGCCGCTAGCGGGTACCTACAATGAGCAGTTCTTC
size: -
V: TRBV2
D: TRBD2
length: 17
J: TRBJ2-1

CDR3: CASSMGQGIDEQYF
DNA: TGTGCCAGCAGTATGGGACAGGGTATCGACGAGCAGTACTTC
size: -
V: TRBV25-1
D: TRBD1
length: 14
J: TRBJ2-7

CDR3: CASSLFGSTDTQYF
DNA: TGTGCCAGCAGTCTGTTCGGTAGCACAGATACGCAGTATTTT
size: -
V: TRBV6-5
D: -
length: 14
J: TRBJ2-3

CDR3: CASARTSGRSNEQFF
DNA: TGTGCCAGCGCCAGGACTAGCGGGAGATCTAATGAGCAGTTCTTC
size: -
V: TRBV7-9
D: TRBD2
length: 15
J: TRBJ2-1

CDR3: CASSGQGANTEAFF
DNA: TGTGCCAGCAGCGGACAGGGGGCGAACACTGAAGCTTTCTTT
size: -
V: TRBV28
D: TRBD1
length: 14
J: TRBJ1-1

CDR3: CASSLAGQEYGYTF
DNA: TGTGCCAGCAGCTTAGCGGGACAGGAGTATGGCTACACCTTC
size: -
V: TRBV7-9
D: TRBD1
length: 14
J: TRBJ1-2

CDR3: CATSRAGTGETQYF
DNA: TGTGCCACCAGCAGAGCTGGGACAGGGGAGACCCAGTACTTC
size: -
V: TRBV15
D: TRBD1
length: 14
J: TRBJ2-5

CDR3: CASSQGLAASYEQYF
DNA: TGCGCCAGCAGCCAAGGGCTAGCGGCCTCCTACGAGCAGTACTTC
size: few
V: TRBV4-1
D: TRBD2
length: 15
J: TRBJ2-7

CDR3: CASSVYPSYNEQFF
DNA: TGTGCCAGCAGTGTCTACCCCTCCTACAATGAGCAGTTCTTC
size: -
V: TRBV2
D: -
length: 14
J: TRBJ2-1

CDR3: CASSLQGAGYGYTF
DNA: TGTGCCAGCAGTTTGCAGGGGGCGGGCTATGGCTACACCTTC
size: -
V: TRBV5-5
D: TRBD1
length: 14
J: TRBJ1-2

CDR3: CASSEGSTGDQPQHF
DNA: TGTGCCAGCAGTGAGGGATCTACAGGGGATCAGCCCCAGCATTTT
size: -
V: TRBV2
D: TRBD1
length: 15
J: TRBJ1-5

CDR3: CASSLELRNRDRVHNEQFF
DNA: TGTGCCAGCAGCTTAGAGTTAAGGAACCGGGACAGGGTACACAATGAGCAGTTCTTC
size: few
V: TRBV7-2
D: TRBD1
length: 19
J: TRBJ2-1

CDR3: CASSPTGQKYSYNEQFF
DNA: TGTGCCAGCAGCCCGACAGGTCAAAAATACTCCTACAATGAGCAGTTCTTC
size: -
V: TRBV7-3
D: -
length: 17
J: TRBJ2-1

CDR3: CASAGGYNYGYTF
DNA: TGTGCCAGCGCCGGGGGGTATAACTATGGCTACACCTTC
size: few
V: TRBV7-8
D: -
length: 13
J: TRBJ1-2

CDR3: CASSPERTAYGNTIYF
DNA: TGCGCCAGCAGCCCAGAGCGGACAGCTTACGGAAACACCATATATTTT
size: -
V: TRBV4-1
D: -
length: 16
J: TRBJ1-3

CDR3: CASSDRPGQGRPQAFF
DNA: TGTGCCAGCAGCGATCGACCGGGACAGGGGCGACCCCAAGCTTTCTTT
size: -
V: TRBV27
D: TRBD1
length: 16
J: TRBJ1-1

CDR3: CASSLVGTSFDEQFF
DNA: TGTGCCAGCAGCTTAGTGGGGACTAGCTTCGATGAGCAGTTCTTC
size: -
V: TRBV7-8
D: TRBD2
length: 15
J: TRBJ2-1

CDR3: CASSQWLGGSSYNEQFF
DNA: TGCGCCAGCAGCCAATGGTTGGGCGGGAGCTCCTACAATGAGCAGTTCTTC
size: -
V: TRBV4-3
D: TRBD2
length: 17
J: TRBJ2-1

CDR3: CASSLYGVKGNEQFF
DNA: TGTGCCAGCAGCTTATACGGGGTCAAGGGCAATGAGCAGTTCTTC
size: once
V: TRBV7-2
D: -
length: 15
J: TRBJ2-1

CDR3: CASSPQPTSGSITDTQYF
DNA: TGTGCCAGCAGCCCTCAACCCACTAGCGGGAGTATTACAGATACGCAGTATTTT
size: -
V: TRBV9
D: TRBD2
length: 18
J: TRBJ2-3

CDR3: CASSIDRDQPQHF
DNA: TGTGCCAGTAGTATAGACAGGGATCAGCCCCAGCATTTT
size: -
V: TRBV19
D: -
length: 13
J: TRBJ1-5

CDR3: CASSQENTGSVYEQYF
DNA: TGTGCCAGCAGCCAAGAAAATACAGGGTCGGTATACGAGCAGTACTTC
size: -
V: TRBV4-2
D: -
length: 16
J: TRBJ2-7

CDR3: CASSSGGKGYTEAFF
DNA: TGTGCCAGCAGTTCAGGGGGCAAGGGATACACTGAAGCTTTCTTT
size: -
V: TRBV28
D: TRBD1
length: 15
J: TRBJ1-1

CDR3: CASLTGGVRHSNQPQHF
DNA: TGTGCCAGCCTAACAGGGGGGGTCCGCCATAGCAATCAGCCCCAGCATTTT
size: -
V: TRBV19
D: TRBD1
length: 17
J: TRBJ1-5

CDR3: CASMASGSLSTGELFF
DNA: TGCGCCAGCATGGCTAGCGGGAGTCTGAGCACCGGGGAGCTGTTTTTT
size: -
V: TRBV5-1
D: TRBD2
length: 16
J: TRBJ2-2

CDR3: CASSPALGGGNTIYF
DNA: TGTGCCAGCAGCCCAGCCCTGGGGGGTGGAAACACCATATATTTT
size: few
V: TRBV7-2
D: -
length: 15
J: TRBJ1-3

CDR3: CSVGARGFYGYTF
DNA: TGCAGCGTTGGGGCTCGGGGGTTCTATGGCTACACCTTC
size: -
V: TRBV29-1
D: -
length: 13
J: TRBJ1-2